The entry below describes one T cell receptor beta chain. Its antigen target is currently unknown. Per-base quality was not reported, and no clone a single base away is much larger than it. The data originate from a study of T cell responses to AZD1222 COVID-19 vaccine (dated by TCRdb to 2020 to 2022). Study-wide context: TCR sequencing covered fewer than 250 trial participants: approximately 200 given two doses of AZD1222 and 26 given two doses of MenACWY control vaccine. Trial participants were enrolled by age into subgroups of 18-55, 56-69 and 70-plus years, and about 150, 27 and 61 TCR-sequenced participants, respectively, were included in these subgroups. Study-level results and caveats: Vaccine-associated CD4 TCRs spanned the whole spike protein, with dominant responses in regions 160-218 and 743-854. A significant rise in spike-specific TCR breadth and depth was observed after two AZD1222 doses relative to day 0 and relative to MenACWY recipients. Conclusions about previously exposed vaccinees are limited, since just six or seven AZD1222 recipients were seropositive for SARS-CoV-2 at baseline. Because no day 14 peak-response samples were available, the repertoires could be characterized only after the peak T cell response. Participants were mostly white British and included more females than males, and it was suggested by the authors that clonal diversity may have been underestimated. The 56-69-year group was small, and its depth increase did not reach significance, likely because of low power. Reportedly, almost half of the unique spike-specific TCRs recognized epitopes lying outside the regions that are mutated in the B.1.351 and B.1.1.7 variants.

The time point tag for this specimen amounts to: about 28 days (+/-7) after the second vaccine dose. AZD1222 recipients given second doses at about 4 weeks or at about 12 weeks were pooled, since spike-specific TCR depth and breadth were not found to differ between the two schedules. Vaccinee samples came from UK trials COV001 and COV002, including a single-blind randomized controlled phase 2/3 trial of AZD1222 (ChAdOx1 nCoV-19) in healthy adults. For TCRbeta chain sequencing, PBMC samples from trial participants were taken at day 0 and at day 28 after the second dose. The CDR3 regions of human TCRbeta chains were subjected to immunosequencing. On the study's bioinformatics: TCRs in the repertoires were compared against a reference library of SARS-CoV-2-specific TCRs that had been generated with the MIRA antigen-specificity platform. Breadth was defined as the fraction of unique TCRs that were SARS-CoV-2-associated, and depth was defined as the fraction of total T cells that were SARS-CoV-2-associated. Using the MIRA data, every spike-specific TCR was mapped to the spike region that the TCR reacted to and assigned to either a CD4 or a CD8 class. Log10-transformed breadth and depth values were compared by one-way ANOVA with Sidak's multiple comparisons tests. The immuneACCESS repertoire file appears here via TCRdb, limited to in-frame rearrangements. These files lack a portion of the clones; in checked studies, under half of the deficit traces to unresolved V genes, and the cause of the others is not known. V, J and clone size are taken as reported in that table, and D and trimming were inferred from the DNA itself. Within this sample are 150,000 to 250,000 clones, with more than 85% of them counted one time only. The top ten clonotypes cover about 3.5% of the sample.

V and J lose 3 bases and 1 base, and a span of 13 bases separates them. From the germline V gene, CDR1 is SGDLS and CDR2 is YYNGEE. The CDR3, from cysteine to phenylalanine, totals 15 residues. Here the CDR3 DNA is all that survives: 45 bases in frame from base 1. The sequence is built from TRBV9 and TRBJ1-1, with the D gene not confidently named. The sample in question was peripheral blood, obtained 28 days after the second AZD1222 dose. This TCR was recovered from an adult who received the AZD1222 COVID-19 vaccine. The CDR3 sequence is CASSAPTGRNTEAFF. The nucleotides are TGTGCCAGCAGCGCACCGACCGGGAGGAACACTGAAGCTTTCTTT.